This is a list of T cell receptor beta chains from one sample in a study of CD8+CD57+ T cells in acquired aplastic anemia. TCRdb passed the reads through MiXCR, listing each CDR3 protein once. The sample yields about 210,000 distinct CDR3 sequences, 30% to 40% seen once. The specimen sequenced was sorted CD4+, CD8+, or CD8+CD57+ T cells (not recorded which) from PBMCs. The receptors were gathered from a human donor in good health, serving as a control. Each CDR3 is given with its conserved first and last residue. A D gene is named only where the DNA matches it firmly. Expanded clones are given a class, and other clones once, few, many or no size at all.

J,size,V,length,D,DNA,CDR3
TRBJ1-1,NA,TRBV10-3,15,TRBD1,TGTGCCAGCAGTTACTTCCGACAGGGGAACACTGAAGCTTTCTTT,CASSYFRQGNTEAFF
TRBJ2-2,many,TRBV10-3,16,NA,TGTGCCATCAGTGAGTTGGGCATCCCGAACACCGGGGAGCTGTTTTTT,CAISELGIPNTGELFF
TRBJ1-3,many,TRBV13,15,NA,TGTGCCAGCACCGAACAGGGAAGGAACGGAAACACCATATATTTT,CASTEQGRNGNTIYF
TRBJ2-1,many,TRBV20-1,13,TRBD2,TGCAGTGCTCCGAGCGGGGGGAGTTATGAGCAGTTCTTC,CSAPSGGSYEQFF
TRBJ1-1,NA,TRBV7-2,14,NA,TGTGCCAGCAGCTCGGTATCACCGAACACTGAAGCTTTCTTT,CASSSVSPNTEAFF
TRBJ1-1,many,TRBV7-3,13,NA,TGTGCCAGCAGCTTAATCGGGGGGGCTGAAGCTTTCTTT,CASSLIGGAEAFF
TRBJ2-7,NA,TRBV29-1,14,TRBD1,TGCAGCGTTCCCGGGACAGGGGGCTCCTACGAGCAGTACTTC,CSVPGTGGSYEQYF
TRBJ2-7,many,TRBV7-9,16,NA,TGTGCCAGCAGCCTAGCGGGACAGGGTTTCCCTCGCGAGCAGTACTTC,CASSLAGQGFPREQYF
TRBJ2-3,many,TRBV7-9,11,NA,TGTGCCAGCGGTCGGGCAGATACGCAGTATTTT,CASGRADTQYF
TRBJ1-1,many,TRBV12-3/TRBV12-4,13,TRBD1,TGTGCCAGCAGTCGGACAGGGGGCATGGAAGCTTTCTTT,CASSRTGGMEAFF
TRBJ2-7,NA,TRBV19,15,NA,TGTGCCAGTAGTATCACGACAGCGCTTACCTACGAGCAGTACTTC,CASSITTALTYEQYF
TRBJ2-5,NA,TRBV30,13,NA,TGTGCCTGGAGACCAGGGGCCCAAGAGACCCAGTACTTC,CAWRPGAQETQYF
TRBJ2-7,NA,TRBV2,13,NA,TGTGCCAGCACTTCATTGAGCTCCTACGAGCAGTACTTC,CASTSLSSYEQYF
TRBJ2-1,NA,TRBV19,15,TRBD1,TGTGCCAGTAGTACCGGGACAGTGCCCTGGAATGAGCAGTTCTTC,CASSTGTVPWNEQFF
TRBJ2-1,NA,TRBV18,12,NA,TGTGCCAGCTCACCAAGTCGGGTCGGGCAGTTCTTC,CASSPSRVGQFF
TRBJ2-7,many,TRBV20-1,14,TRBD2,TGCAGTGCTCCTGGGGCTAGCGGTACCTACGAGCAGTACTTC,CSAPGASGTYEQYF
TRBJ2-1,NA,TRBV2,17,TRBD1,TGTGCCAGCAGTCCGTGGGACAGGTGTTGCTTTTTCGATGAGCAGTTCTTC,CASSPWDRCCFFDEQFF
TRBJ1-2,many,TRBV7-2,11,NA,TGTGCCAGCAGCCGGAACTATGGCTACACCTTC,CASSRNYGYTF
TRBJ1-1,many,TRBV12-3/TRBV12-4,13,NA,TGTGCCAGCAGTTTAAGGGTAAGGACTGAAGCTTTCTTT,CASSLRVRTEAFF
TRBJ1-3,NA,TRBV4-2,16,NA,TGTGCCAGCAGCCCCGGATGGCTACTCTCTGGAAACACCATATATTTT,CASSPGWLLSGNTIYF
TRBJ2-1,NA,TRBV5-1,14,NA,TGCGCCAGCAGCTTAACCATAGGACAGCGAGAGCAGTTCTTC,CASSLTIGQREQFF
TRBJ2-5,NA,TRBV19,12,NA,TGTGCCAGTAGCTCGGTAAGAGAGACCCAGTACTTC,CASSSVRETQYF
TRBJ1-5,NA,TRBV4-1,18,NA,TGCGCCAGCAGCCACCTCCCTGGGGTCTCGGGCTGCAATCAGCCCCAGCATTTT,CASSHLPGVSGCNQPQHF